This is a list of T cell receptor beta chains from one sample in a study of CD8 T cells in Susac syndrome. TCRdb used MiXCR to reprocess the immunoSEQ multiplex PCR reads, holding one entry per CDR3 protein. The table records around 130,000 distinct CDR3 sequences, 75% to 90% of them present only once. The material sequenced was CD8+ T cells from PBMCs. These receptors all come from a human donor with multiple sclerosis. The CDR3 runs from the conserved cysteine through the conserved F or W. A D gene is named only where the DNA matches it firmly. Size values are once, few and many counts, or a class for expanded clones, and some rows have none.

TRBV2	TRBJ2-7	-	-	CASRLARAEQYF	TGTGCCAGCCGGCTAGCGCGGGCCGAGCAGTACTTC
TRBV4-1	TRBJ1-1	-	once	CASSQTQTHTEAFF	TGCGCCAGCAGCCAAACACAGACACACACTGAAGCTTTCTTT
TRBV13	TRBJ1-5	-	once	CASSLFGGDQPQHF	TGTGCCAGCAGCTTATTCGGTGGGGATCAGCCCCAGCATTTT
TRBV27	TRBJ1-2	-	-	CASSLLGVGGYTF	TGTGCCAGCAGTTTATTAGGGGTCGGAGGCTACACCTTC
TRBV11-2	TRBJ2-1	-	-	CASRTGYGGGKYNEQFF	TGTGCCAGCAGGACGGGATACGGGGGCGGAAAGTACAATGAGCAGTTCTTC
TRBV20-1	TRBJ2-7	-	-	CSAMGPSSYEQYF	TGCAGTGCTATGGGACCGAGCTCCTACGAGCAGTACTTC
TRBV30	TRBJ1-1	-	-	CAWSVSQAGEAFF	TGTGCCTGGAGTGTATCACAGGCGGGCGAAGCTTTCTTT
TRBV27	TRBJ2-7	-	once	CASSSPGQFYEQYF	TGTGCCAGCAGTTCCCCGGGCCAATTCTACGAGCAGTACTTC
TRBV6-2/TRBV6-3	TRBJ2-3	TRBD1	-	CASSSRGPDTQYF	TGTGCCAGCAGTTCCAGGGGGCCAGATACGCAGTATTTT
TRBV7-9	TRBJ2-3	-	-	CASSFGTDTQYF	TGTGCCAGCAGCTTTGGCACAGATACGCAGTATTTT
TRBV6-2/TRBV6-3	TRBJ2-7	TRBD1	few	CASSSTGSSYEQYF	TGTGCCAGCAGTTCGACAGGGAGCTCCTACGAGCAGTACTTC
TRBV27	TRBJ2-1	TRBD1	-	CAIRPGQGSPYNEQFF	TGTGCCATCCGCCCGGGACAGGGTAGTCCCTACAATGAGCAGTTCTTC
TRBV7-9	TRBJ1-6	-	-	CASTQGNSPLHF	TGTGCCAGCACCCAAGGGAATTCACCCCTCCACTTT
TRBV30	TRBJ1-2	-	-	CAWSALRGSSYGYTF	TGTGCCTGGAGTGCCTTGAGAGGGTCTTCCTATGGCTACACCTTC
TRBV6-5	TRBJ1-2	-	few	CASSYSISGDGYTF	TGTGCCAGCAGTTACTCGATTTCCGGGGATGGCTACACCTTC
TRBV12-3/TRBV12-4	TRBJ1-2	TRBD1	once	CASTSDRVDGYTF	TGTGCCAGCACCTCGGACAGGGTGGATGGCTACACCTTC
TRBV7-9	TRBJ2-7	-	-	CAVQGTIYEQYF	TGTGCCGTTCAGGGTACCATCTACGAGCAGTACTTC
TRBV29-1	TRBJ1-2	TRBD1	-	CSVLARGQQGSGGYTF	TGCAGCGTCCTCGCGAGGGGACAGCAGGGGAGTGGAGGCTACACCTTC
TRBV4-2	TRBJ2-1	-	-	CASSFSVGEQFF	TGTGCCAGCAGCTTCTCAGTTGGTGAGCAGTTCTTC
TRBV4-1	TRBJ2-6	-	-	CASSQEWTGANVLTF	TGCGCCAGCAGCCAAGAATGGACTGGGGCCAACGTCCTGACTTTC
TRBV3-1	TRBJ2-7	TRBD2	-	CASSQATSDGYEQYF	TGTGCCAGCAGCCAAGCGACTAGCGATGGCTACGAGCAGTACTTC
TRBV28	TRBJ2-7	TRBD1	few	CASSLGTGGYEQYF	TGTGCCAGCAGTTTAGGGACAGGGGGCTACGAGCAGTACTTC
TRBV2	TRBJ1-3	-	-	CASSEAPGYTIYF	TGTGCCAGCAGTGAGGCACCCGGATACACCATATATTTT
TRBV10-3	TRBJ2-5	-	-	CAISEGSQETQYF	TGTGCCATCAGTGAAGGAAGTCAAGAGACCCAGTACTTC
TRBV4-1	TRBJ2-5	-	-	CASNNLADQETQYF	TGCGCCAGCAACAACCTGGCGGACCAAGAGACCCAGTACTTC
TRBV5-1	TRBJ2-1	TRBD1	-	CASSFRTGRNEQFF	TGCGCCAGCAGCTTTCGGACAGGGCGGAATGAGCAGTTCTTC
TRBV30	TRBJ2-1	TRBD2	-	CAWSVNLFGRDNEQFF	TGTGCCTGGAGTGTAAACTTGTTCGGGAGGGACAATGAGCAGTTCTTC
TRBV7-9	TRBJ2-5	-	-	CASSLAHETQYF	TGTGCCAGCAGCTTAGCGCACGAGACCCAGTACTTC
TRBV7-8	TRBJ1-1	TRBD1	-	CASSFLGQGGTEAFF	TGTGCCAGCAGCTTCCTGGGACAGGGAGGGACTGAAGCTTTCTTT
TRBV10-3	TRBJ2-3	TRBD2	-	CAIMGGSISDTQYF	TGTGCCATCATGGGCGGGAGTATATCAGATACGCAGTATTTT
TRBV11-2	TRBJ2-7	-	-	CASSSKFIQIGGYEQYF	TGTGCCAGCAGCTCTAAATTCATACAAATTGGGGGGTACGAGCAGTACTTC
TRBV7-2	TRBJ1-2	-	-	CASRPDHYGYTF	TGTGCCAGCAGACCCGATCACTATGGCTACACCTTC
TRBV7-8	TRBJ1-1	-	-	CASSSDWGDLSGGDTEAFF	TGTGCCAGCAGCTCCGATTGGGGCGACTTATCGGGAGGGGACACTGAAGCTTTCTTT
TRBV4-3	TRBJ1-2	TRBD1	-	CASSQDLGTGINYGYTF	TGCGCCAGCAGCCAAGATCTTGGGACAGGGATTAACTATGGCTACACCTTC
TRBV7-8	TRBJ1-3	-	-	CASSLDLRQPFSGNTIYF	TGTGCCAGCAGCTTAGATTTGCGGCAGCCTTTCTCTGGAAACACCATATATTTT
TRBV3-1	TRBJ1-1	TRBD1	-	CASSQGGQGMNTEAFF	TGTGCCAGCAGCCAAGGCGGACAGGGGATGAACACTGAAGCTTTCTTT
TRBV6-1	TRBJ1-5	-	-	CASSENHPLRDNQPQHF	TGTGCCAGCAGTGAAAACCATCCGCTCAGGGACAATCAGCCCCAGCATTTT
TRBV2	TRBJ1-1	-	-	CASSEIGQGGTEAFF	TGTGCCAGCAGTGAAATCGGGCAGGGTGGCACTGAAGCTTTCTTT
TRBV27	TRBJ1-3	-	-	CASRLGSSGNTIYF	TGTGCCAGCAGATTAGGGAGCTCTGGAAACACCATATATTTT
TRBV24-1	TRBJ2-2	-	-	CATSDSYTGELFF	TGTGCCACCAGTGATTCCTACACCGGGGAGCTGTTTTTT
TRBV27	TRBJ2-1	TRBD2	-	CASSPSSGREGEQFF	TGTGCCAGCAGCCCTTCTAGCGGGAGAGAAGGTGAGCAGTTCTTC
TRBV6-1	TRBJ1-2	-	few	CASHPMDFYGYTF	TGTGCCAGCCACCCGATGGACTTCTATGGCTACACCTTC
TRBV6-1	TRBJ2-1	-	-	CASSEPLLNQGPLDNEQFF	TGTGCCAGCAGCGAACCGCTTTTGAATCAGGGGCCCCTCGACAATGAGCAGTTCTTC
TRBV27	TRBJ2-7	-	-	CASTGQNYEQYF	TGTGCCAGTACGGGACAAAACTACGAGCAGTACTTC
TRBV3-1	TRBJ2-3	-	once	CASSQGGVSLTDTQYF	TGTGCCAGCAGCCAGGGAGGCGTCTCCCTTACAGATACGCAGTATTTT
TRBV28	TRBJ2-7	-	-	CASSLSAIEQYF	TGTGCCAGCAGTTTATCTGCAATCGAGCAGTACTTC
TRBV5-4	TRBJ1-1	-	-	CASSQDTEAFF	TGTGCCAGCAGCCAAGACACTGAAGCTTTCTTT